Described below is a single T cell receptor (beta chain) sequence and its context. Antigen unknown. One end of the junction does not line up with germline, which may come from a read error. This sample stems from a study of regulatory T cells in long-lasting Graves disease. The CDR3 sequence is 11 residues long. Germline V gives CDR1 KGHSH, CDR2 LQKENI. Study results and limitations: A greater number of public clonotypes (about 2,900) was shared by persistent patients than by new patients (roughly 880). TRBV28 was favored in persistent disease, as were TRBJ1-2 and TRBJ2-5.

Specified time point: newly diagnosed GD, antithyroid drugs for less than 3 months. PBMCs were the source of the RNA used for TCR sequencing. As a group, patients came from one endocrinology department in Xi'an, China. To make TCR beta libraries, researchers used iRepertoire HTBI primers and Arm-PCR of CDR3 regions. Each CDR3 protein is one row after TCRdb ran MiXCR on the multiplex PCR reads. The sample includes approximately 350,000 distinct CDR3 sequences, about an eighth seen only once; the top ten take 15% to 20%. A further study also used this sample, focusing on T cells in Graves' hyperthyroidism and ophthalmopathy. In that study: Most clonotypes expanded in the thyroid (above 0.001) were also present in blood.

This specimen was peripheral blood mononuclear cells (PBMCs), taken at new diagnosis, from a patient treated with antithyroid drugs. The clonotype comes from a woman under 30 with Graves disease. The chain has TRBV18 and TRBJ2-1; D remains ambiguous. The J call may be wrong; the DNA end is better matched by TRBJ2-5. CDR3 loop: CAGSPQETQYF. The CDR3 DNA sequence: TGTGCCGGCTCACCCCAAGAGACCCAGTACTTC.